This is a list of T cell receptor beta chains from one sample in a study of T cell repertoires in cytomegalovirus infection. TCRdb fed the reads into MiXCR, producing one record per CDR3 protein. The sample records about 190,000 distinct CDR3 sequences, more than 9% being singletons. The sequenced sample consisted of PBMCs. Receptors were obtained from a human donor in good health (CMV status not recorded). Some clones in this sample may be carry-over from other donors' samples. The CDR3 runs from the conserved cysteine through the conserved F or W. The D gene is left open where the match is weak. Clone size is not always given. Where it is, it says once, few, many or a class for expanded clones.

>TRBV6-4|few|TRBD2|TRBJ2-1
TGTGCCAGCAGTTATGGACTAGCGGGATCAATCAATGAGCAGTTCTTC
CASSYGLAGSINEQFF
>TRBV20-1|many|TRBD1|TRBJ1-1
TGCAGTGCTAGAGGGGACAGGGGGTATGACTTTAACACTGAAGCTTTCTTT
CSARGDRGYDFNTEAFF
>TRBV20-1|many|NA|TRBJ2-1
TGCAGTGCTAGAGCCCTTGGTCCGAGCTCCTACAATGAGCAGTTCTTC
CSARALGPSSYNEQFF
>TRBV28|NA|NA|TRBJ2-3
TGTGCCAGCAGTTCCTCCCGGGATACGCAGTATTTT
CASSSSRDTQYF
>TRBV27|many|NA|TRBJ1-1
TGTGCCAGCAGTACTGGCGTTACTGAAGCTTTCTTT
CASSTGVTEAFF
>TRBV5-1|NA|TRBD1|TRBJ2-1
TGCGCCAGCAGCTTGGTGGCGACAGGGTTCGATGAGCAGTTCTTC
CASSLVATGFDEQFF
>TRBV2|few|NA|TRBJ1-4
TGTGCCAGCAGTGACTTCCGAGGGGCTAATGAAAAACTGTTTTTT
CASSDFRGANEKLFF
>TRBV29-1|NA|NA|TRBJ1-5
TGCAGTGATCAGCCCCAGCATTTT
CSDQPQHF
>TRBV7-2|many|TRBD2|TRBJ2-3
TGTGCCAGCAGCTTCCAGACTAGCGGGGCAGATACGCAGTATTTT
CASSFQTSGADTQYF
>TRBV20-1|many|TRBD1|TRBJ2-4
TGCAGTGCTAGAGCGGGACAGCCTAAAAACATTCAGTACTTC
CSARAGQPKNIQYF
>TRBV6-1|many|NA|TRBJ2-5
TGTGCCAGCAGTTATAACTGGGGCCAAGAGACCCAGTACTTC
CASSYNWGQETQYF
>TRBV7-2|many|NA|TRBJ2-7
TGTGCCAGCAGTTACCCCGGAGGCGAGCAGTACTTC
CASSYPGGEQYF
>TRBV2|many|NA|TRBJ1-4
TGTGCCAGCAGTCGGGGGAATGAAAAACTGTTTTTT
CASSRGNEKLFF
>TRBV29-1|many|TRBD1|TRBJ1-1
TGCAGCGTTGTAGGGGGCGTCGCTGAAGCTTTCTTT
CSVVGGVAEAFF
>TRBV20-1|NA|TRBD2|TRBJ2-5
TGCAGTGCGCAGTGGGCGGGAGTGGAAGAGACCCAGTACTTC
CSAQWAGVEETQYF
>TRBV30|few|NA|TRBJ2-5
TGTGCCTGGACGGGCGGTGACGCTCAAGAGACCCAGTACTTC
CAWTGGDAQETQYF
>TRBV20-1|few|NA|TRBJ2-1
TGCAGTGTTGGCCTACGGGGCTCCTACAATGAGCAGTTCTTC
CSVGLRGSYNEQFF
>TRBV6-6|few|TRBD1|TRBJ1-3
TGTGCCAGCAGCCGGGACAGCAATGGAAACACCATATATTTT
CASSRDSNGNTIYF
>TRBV19|NA|NA|TRBJ1-4
TGTGCCAGTAGTATAGGACCCGGGCCAAGTCCGCGCTCAACTAATGAAAAACTGTTTTTT
CASSIGPGPSPRSTNEKLFF
>TRBV7-2|many|NA|TRBJ2-5
TGTGCCAGCAGCTTAGTAGCAGGGCTAGGAGCAGAGACCCAGTACTTC
CASSLVAGLGAETQYF
>TRBV19|NA|TRBD2|TRBJ2-5
TGTGCCAGTAGTGTAGGCTGGACTAGCGGGGTGAGAGAGACCCAGTACTTC
CASSVGWTSGVRETQYF
>TRBV6-2/TRBV6-3|many|NA|TRBJ2-7
TGTGCCAGCAGTTTTTCGGAAACCCGCTACGAGCAGTACTTC
CASSFSETRYEQYF
>TRBV20-1|NA|NA|TRBJ2-1
TGCAGTGCTAGAGATTGGATGTGGGAGTTGCACAATGAGCAGTTCTTC
CSARDWMWELHNEQFF
>TRBV7-2|NA|NA|TRBJ2-1
TGTGCCAGCAGCCCGGGTCTACTCAATAATGAGCAGTTCTTC
CASSPGLLNNEQFF
>TRBV4-3|few|NA|TRBJ2-1
TGCGCCAGCAGCCAAGCTTGGGGCAGCTATATAGATGAGCAGTTCTTC
CASSQAWGSYIDEQFF
>TRBV29-1|few|NA|TRBJ1-2
TGCAGCGCTGTTGCAGGTTCTAACTATGGCTACACCTTC
CSAVAGSNYGYTF
>TRBV20-1|few|TRBD1|TRBJ2-2
TGCAGTGCTAGAGGCGGCGACAGGGACACCGGGGAGCTGTTTTTT
CSARGGDRDTGELFF
>TRBV18|once|NA|TRBJ1-1
TGTGCCAGCTCACTTTCTTGGGACACTGAAGCTTTCTTT
CASSLSWDTEAFF
>TRBV7-9|NA|NA|TRBJ2-5
TGTGCCAGCAGCTTAGATAGAGTCCAAGAGACCCAGTACTTC
CASSLDRVQETQYF
>TRBV19|many|NA|TRBJ1-1
TGTGCCAGTAGTCTCGCTCCCCGATCTGAAGCTTTCTTT
CASSLAPRSEAFF
>TRBV10-3|many|TRBD1|TRBJ1-2
TGTGCCATCAGTATGGACAGGGACGGCTACACCTTC
CAISMDRDGYTF
>TRBV20-1|NA|NA|TRBJ2-1
TGCAGTGCTAGAGTCCGGGGTTGGGCTAGTCTGAATGAGCAGTTCTTC
CSARVRGWASLNEQFF
>TRBV7-7|many|NA|TRBJ2-7
TGTGCCAGCAGCTCCCTCGCCCCTTACGAGCAGTACTTC
CASSSLAPYEQYF
>TRBV20-1|few|NA|TRBJ2-1
TGCAGTGCTGGGCCCAATGAGCAGTTCTTC
CSAGPNEQFF